Each of the 28 T cell receptor beta chains below was sequenced from the same sample in a study of blood T cell repertoires in COVID-19. Clones were read by immunoSEQ multiplex PCR, and TCRdb kept only the in-frame ones, dropping some. The table has fewer than 200,000 clones, roughly four fifths seen once. Sequencing was performed on peripheral blood. Source of these receptors: a woman at least 80 years old with acute or convalescent COVID-19.

This clone showed up just once. It is unclear where the CDR3 begins or ends on the DNA, so no DNA is shown, and the CDR3 is as TCRdb lists it. The rearrangement links TRBV6-5 to TRBJ1-6; the table's D call TRBD1 went unverified against the DNA. Germline V gene sequence: CDR1 MNHEY, CDR2 SVGAGI. Both ends counted, the CDR3 spans 16 residues. The CDR3 is CASSSSGQGENRPLHF.

This clone was detected only a few times. The chain employs TRBV11-1 and TRBJ2-1; 11 positions agree with TRBD2. Germline CDR1 is SGHAT and CDR2 is FQDESV (reference sequence). This CDR3 has 17 residues. Trimming removed 0 bases from V and 0 bases from J; junction bases left unmatched: 1. CDR3 nucleotide sequence: TGTGCCAGCAGCTTAGCGGGGACTAGCGGCTCCTACAATGAGCAGTTCTTC. It is translated as CASSLAGTSGSYNEQFF.

In its sample, this clone was seen a few times. This rearrangement joins TRBV6-5 to TRBJ1-5; the D gene is possibly TRBD1 (6 bases). The CDR3 spans 15 residues. The ends were cut back, 6 bases at V and 0 bases at J, with 12 bases in the middle. CDR1 is MNHEY, CDR2 SVGAGI, per germline. CDR3 DNA sequence: TGTGCCAGCAGCCACGGGACAAATAGCAATCAGCCCCAGCATTTT. This translates into CASSHGTNSNQPQHF.

This rearrangement joins TRBV3-1 (or the pseudogene TRBV3-2) to TRBJ1-5; 8 nucleotides line up with TRBD1. Per the germline V gene, CDR1 is LGHDT and CDR2 is YNNKEL (reference sequence). The CDR3 extends over 15 amino acids. J lost 6 bases, V lost 1 base, and 5 bases had no gene match. CDR3 protein: CASSQGTGGGQPQHF. The CDR3 DNA is TGTGCCAGCAGCCAAGGTACAGGGGGAGGTCAGCCCCAGCATTTT.

This clone was seen more than once but under ten times. The rearrangement uses TRBV6-6 and TRBJ1-5; D may be TRBD1 (6 bases). The length of the CDR3 is 15 residues. Germline V CDR1 and CDR2: MNHNY, SVGAGI (reference sequence). Trimming stripped 6 bases from V and 6 bases from J, with 18 bases between. The CDR3 is CASRGPGGAFQPQHF. DNA of the CDR3: TGTGCCAGCAGAGGTCCGGGGGGCGCTTTTCAGCCCCAGCATTTT.

The chain recombines TRBV7-3 with TRBJ1-1; 8 bases map to TRBD1. The CDR3 loop spans 15 amino acids. Trimming cost V 5 bases and J 0 bases; bases outside gene matches: 5. Germline V gene lookup returns CDR1 SGHTA and CDR2 FQGTGA. The CDR3 reads CASSPRQGMNTEAFF. The DNA of the CDR3 is TGTGCCAGCAGCCCCCGACAGGGGATGAACACTGAAGCTTTCTTT.

This chain uses TRBV10-3 with TRBJ2-7, with 7 positions matching TRBD2. Per germline, CDR1 ENHRY and CDR2 SYGVKD. CDR3 length equals 12 residues. Trimming at V came to 8 bases and at J to 7 bases, leaving 8 bases not matched to a gene. CDR3 sequence reads: CAIAPQRGEQYF. The CDR3, as DNA: TGTGCCATCGCACCCCAGCGGGGAGAGCAGTACTTC.

The chain links TRBV10-3 to TRBJ1-2; D is possibly TRBD1 (5 bases). Per the germline V gene, CDR1 is ENHRY and CDR2 is SYGVKD. This CDR3 contains 12 residues. Trimming stripped 6 bases from V and 8 bases from J, with 13 bases between. The CDR3 nucleotides read TGTGCCATCAGCCAGGGTATATCGGGCTACACCTTC. Amino acid sequence: CAISQGISGYTF.

The chain joins TRBV29-1 to TRBJ1-2; no firm D call. The V and J ends lost 3 bases and 4 bases respectively, with 15 bases between them. Germline V gives CDR1 SQVTM, CDR2 ANQGSEA. The CDR3 consists of 14 residues. CDR3 nucleotides: TGCAGCGTTGATTTAGAGGGAGTTGGCTATGGCTACACCTTC. This codes for CSVDLEGVGYGYTF. Complete variable domain (other parts from reference TRBV29-1 and TRBJ1-2): SAVISQKPSRDICQRGTSLTIQCQVDSQVTMMFWYRQQPGQSLTLIATANQGSEATYESGFVIDKFPISRPNLTFSTLTVSNMSPEDSSIYLCSVDLEGVGYGYTFGSGTRLTVV.

This sequence joins TRBV27 and TRBJ2-2, with 10 bases matching TRBD2. Germline V CDR1 and CDR2: MNHEY, SMNVEV (reference sequence). The ends lost 6 bases at V and 2 bases at J; junction bases unmatched: 9. This CDR3 is 17 amino acids long. The CDR3, as DNA: TGTGCCAGCAGCCGTACAATAGCGGGGGGCAACACCGGGGAGCTGTTTTTT. The encoded protein is CASSRTIAGGNTGELFF.

The rearrangement uses TRBV19 and TRBJ2-3, with D perhaps TRBD2 (5 bases). This CDR3 is built from 14 residues. Trimming took 5 bases from V and 2 from J, leaving 11 bases between them. CDR1 and CDR2 from the germline V gene are LNHDA and SQIVND (reference sequence). CDR3 residues: CASSQSGYTDTQYF. CDR3 sequence (DNA): TGTGCCAGTAGTCAAAGCGGATACACAGATACGCAGTATTTT.

The rearrangement joins TRBV7-8 to TRBJ1-2; 8 bases are shared with TRBD1. The V and J ends lost 5 bases and 4 bases, in that order; junction bases with no gene match: 18. CDR1 SGHVS and CDR2 FQNEAQ come from the germline V gene. The CDR3 is made up of 18 amino acids. The DNA of the CDR3 is TGTGCCAGCAGCGCTGCTAGGGGATTAATGACAGGGGTCTATGGCTACACCTTC. Translating it yields CASSAARGLMTGVYGYTF. Drawing the rest from reference TRBV7-8 and TRBJ1-2, the complete variable domain is GAGVSQSPRYKVAKRGQDVALRCDPISGHVSLFWYQQALGQGPEFLTYFQNEAQLDKSGLPSDRFFAERPEGSVSTLKIQRTQQEDSAVYLCASSAARGLMTGVYGYTFGSGTRLTVV.

The rearrangement uses TRBV2 and TRBJ2-1, with D perhaps matching TRBD1 (5 bases). V was clipped by 1 base and J by 6 bases, with 10 bases between them. There are 14 residues in the CDR3. Germline assignment: CDR1 SNHLY and CDR2 FYNNEI. CDR3 amino acids: CASSEVRALNEQFF. CDR3 nucleotides: TGTGCCAGCAGTGAAGTCAGGGCTCTCAATGAGCAGTTCTTC.

This chain connects TRBV7-2 to TRBJ2-7; 10 nucleotides agree with TRBD2. The CDR3 is made up of 15 amino acids. In germline, CDR1 is SGHTA, CDR2 FQGNSA. The ends lost 2 bases at V and 0 bases at J; junction bases unmatched: 1. DNA of the CDR3: TGTGCCAGCAGCTTACTAGCGGGGGTCTCCTACGAGCAGTACTTC. The encoded protein is CASSLLAGVSYEQYF.

The CDR3 spells CASSQDEDREQYF. The DNA for the CDR3 is TGCGCCAGCAGCCAAGATGAGGACAGAGAGCAGTACTTC. The chain is built from TRBV4-1 and TRBJ2-7; D is possibly TRBD1 (6 bases). Trimming left V 0 bases short and J 7 bases short, with 10 bases between. This CDR3 is built from 13 residues. Germline assignment: CDR1 MGHRA and CDR2 YSYEKL.

This sequence joins TRBV13 and TRBJ2-2, with 8 bases fitting TRBD1. CDR3 length: 15 residues. Looked up from germline, CDR1 is PRHDT and CDR2 is FYEKMQ (reference sequence). Trimming at V came to 7 bases and at J to 1 base, leaving 5 bases not matched to a gene. The CDR3 DNA reads TGTGCCAGCAACAGACAGGGGAGGAACACCGGGGAGCTGTTTTTT. It specifies CASNRQGRNTGELFF.

J is TRBJ1-1 and V is TRBV19; 10 bases map to TRBD1. The V and J ends lost 5 bases and 5 bases, in that order; junction bases with no gene match: 8. The CDR3 is 15 amino acids. From germline, CDR1 is LNHDA and CDR2 SQIVND (reference sequence). CDR3 DNA: TGTGCCAGTAGTGGAAGACAGGGGGCGAGGACTGAAGCTTTCTTT. This encodes CASSGRQGARTEAFF.

The chain is built from TRBV29-1 and TRBJ1-2, with D possibly being TRBD1 (6 bases). Germline V gene sequence: CDR1 SQVTM, CDR2 ANQGSEA. This CDR3 comprises 12 residues. Trimming removed 8 bases at V and 5 bases at J, with 15 bases between. Written as DNA, the CDR3 is TGCAGCCCGAGGACAGACGCTTATGGCTACACCTTC. Its protein product is CSPRTDAYGYTF.

This clone was observed a few times. This chain connects TRBV4-3 to TRBJ2-3, with TRBD2 matching over 13 bases. With V trimmed by 3 bases and J by 1 base, 4 bases remained unmatched. From germline, CDR1 is LGHNA and CDR2 YSLEER. CDR3 size: 17 residues. The CDR3 sequence: CASSQEGTSGGTDTQYF. The CDR3 DNA sequence: TGCGCCAGCAGCCAGGAAGGGACTAGCGGGGGCACAGATACGCAGTATTTT.

The chain employs TRBV7-9 and TRBJ1-1; unclear D gene. Germline-derived CDR1 and CDR2 are SEHNR and FQNEAQ (reference sequence). The ends were cut back, 4 bases at V and 1 base at J, with 7 bases in the middle. This CDR3 is 13 amino acids long. The chain's CDR3 is CASSSYKNTEAFF. DNA of the CDR3: TGTGCCAGCAGCTCTTACAAGAACACTGAAGCTTTCTTT. The full variable domain, rest sourced from reference TRBV7-9 and TRBJ1-1, is DTGVSQNPRHKITKRGQNVTFRCDPISEHNRLYWYRQTLGQGPEFLTYFQNEAQLEKSRLLSDRFSAERPKGSFSTLEIQRTEQGDSAMYLCASSSYKNTEAFFGQGTRLTVV.

The rearrangement uses TRBV6-5 and TRBJ2-1; D unclear. Germline V gives CDR1 MNHEY, CDR2 SVGAGI. CDR3 length: 15 residues. V lost 7 bases, J lost 10 bases, and 23 bases lay in between. CDR3 nucleotide sequence: TGTGCCAGCAAGGCTGGCGGTCCGAACTTGTGGGAGCAGTTCTTC. This encodes CASKAGGPNLWEQFF.

This sequence joins TRBV2 and TRBJ1-4, with unresolved D. The ends were cut back, 2 bases at V and 7 bases at J, with 20 bases in the middle. The germline CDR1 and CDR2 sequences are SNHLY and FYNNEI. The CDR3 totals 17 residues. The CDR3 is CASSEMSGGGRSEKLFF. CDR3 DNA: TGTGCCAGCAGTGAAATGTCCGGTGGAGGGCGTTCTGAAAAACTGTTTTTT.

CDR3 sequence: CASSPGQLTMNTEAFF. CDR3 DNA: TGCGCCAGCAGCCCGGGACAGTTGACAATGAACACTGAAGCTTTCTTT. J is TRBJ1-1 and V is TRBV5-1, with 7 positions matching TRBD1. Germline assignment: CDR1 SGHRS and CDR2 YFSETQ. The CDR3 is made up of 16 amino acids. Unmatched junction bases numbered 9, after V lost 4 bases and J lost 0 bases.

The V call is TRBV19, the J call TRBJ2-7; 7 nucleotides match TRBD1. The CDR3 length is 13 residues. V shed 7 bases, J shed 4 bases, and the junction held 7 bases outside the gene matches. The germline V gene encodes CDR1 LNHDA and CDR2 SQIVND (reference sequence). CDR3 coding DNA: TGTGCCAGTACCGGGCAGGGGGATTACGAGCAGTACTTC. Translating gives CASTGQGDYEQYF.

The V call is TRBV18, the J call TRBJ1-6; 8 nucleotides agree with TRBD1. Germline V gene data show CDR1 as KGHSH and CDR2 as LQKENI. CDR3 length: 15 residues. V gave up 2 bases and J gave up 7 bases; unmatched junction bases: 4. The CDR3 region is CASSPVQGENSPLHF. CDR3 bases: TGTGCCAGCTCACCAGTACAGGGGGAGAATTCACCCCTCCACTTT. Complete variable domain (other parts from reference TRBV18 and TRBJ1-6): NAGVMQNPRHLVRRRGQEARLRCSPMKGHSHVYWYRQLPEEGLKFMVYLQKENIIDESGMPKERFSAEFPKEGPSILRIQQVVRGDSAAYFCASSPVQGENSPLHFGNGTRLTVT.

This chain uses TRBV2 with TRBJ2-3; TRBD2 matches 8 bases. The CDR3 is made up of 15 amino acids. The germline V gene encodes CDR1 SNHLY and CDR2 FYNNEI. The junction had 2 bases not matched to a gene; V was cut back by 1 base and J by 2 bases. CDR3 in amino acids: CASSEVSGVTDTQYF. The CDR3 coding sequence is TGTGCCAGCAGTGAAGTTAGCGGGGTCACAGATACGCAGTATTTT.

The CDR3 reads CASSPGGPPDTQYF. CDR3 in DNA: TGTGCCAGCAGCCCGGGGGGGCCCCCAGATACGCAGTATTTT. V is TRBV7-2 and J is TRBJ2-3; 8 bases are shared with TRBD2. The trim removed 5 bases at V and 4 bases at J, leaving 5 bases unmatched. Per germline, CDR1 SGHTA and CDR2 FQGNSA. The CDR3 extends over 14 amino acids.

This clone came up once. The chain links TRBV5-1 to TRBJ2-7, with a tentative D call TRBD1 (6 bases). Germline loops: CDR1 SGHRS, CDR2 YFSETQ. CDR3 size: 17 residues. V lost 3 bases and J lost 7, with 26 bases in between. CDR3 nucleotides: TGCGCCAGCAGCTATGAGGGAAATGACAGGCCCTGGGGGGAGCAGTACTTC. It is translated as CASSYEGNDRPWGEQYF.